The 27 T cell receptor beta chains reported below all come from one sample, sequenced in a study of identical twins. TCRdb recomputed calls from the 5' RACE reads with MiXCR, one row per CDR3 protein. The sample records some 250,000 distinct CDR3 sequences, around 6.5% being singletons. These data also formed part of another study, on T cells expressing NK-cell markers.

Sequenced: CD8+ T cells sorted from blood. The origin of the receptors is a woman in her late teens or twenties in good health.

The sample holds a few counts of this clonotype. This chain connects TRBV11-2 to TRBJ2-1; 13 bases map to TRBD2. The V and J ends lost 5 bases and 3 bases, in that order; junction bases with no gene match: 7. The germline V gene has CDR1 SGHAT and CDR2 FQNNGV. CDR3 size: 17 residues. The CDR3 sequence is CASSPGTSGILYNEQFF. CDR3 sequence (DNA): TGTGCCAGCAGCCCCGGGACTAGCGGGATCCTCTACAATGAGCAGTTCTTC.

The sample holds many counts of this clonotype. CDR3 sequence reads: CASSTLRLSGTGLAKNIQYF. The DNA for the CDR3 is TGTGCCAGCAGTACGCTCCGATTATCCGGGACAGGGCTAGCCAAAAACATTCAGTACTTC. The J gene is TRBJ2-4, the V gene TRBV6-4; 9 nucleotides align to TRBD1. With V trimmed by 5 bases and J by 0 bases, 17 bases remained unmatched. Germline CDR1 and CDR2: MRHNA and SNTAGT. The CDR3 is 20 amino acids.

The table lists this clonotype with a few counts. The CDR3 DNA reads TGTGCCTGGAGTGTATTAGGAGGTGGCGAAAAACTGTTTTTT. Its translation: CAWSVLGGGEKLFF. This chain joins TRBV30 and TRBJ1-4; D unclear. CDR1 and CDR2 from the germline V gene are GTSNPN and SVGIG (reference sequence). This CDR3 has 14 residues. The germline V and J ends were trimmed by 0 bases and 8 bases, with 13 bases remaining between them.

This clonotype occurred many times. CDR3 DNA: TGTGCCAGCAGTTTAGCGCATGGGGCCGGGGAGCTGTTTTTT. Amino acid sequence: CASSLAHGAGELFF. The V and J genes are TRBV12-3 or TRBV12-4 and TRBJ2-2; D is unclear. V gave up 0 bases and J gave up 6 bases, with 8 bases separating them. This CDR3 comprises 14 residues.

This clonotype was detected a few times. V gene TRBV11-2 combines with J gene TRBJ2-5; D unresolved. Germline CDR1 SGHAT, CDR2 FQNNGV. V was shortened by 2 bases and J by 2 bases, with 12 bases between the two germline ends. CDR3 length: 15 amino acids. The CDR3 sequence is CASSLKWDHQETQYF. The CDR3 DNA is TGTGCCAGCAGCTTAAAGTGGGATCATCAAGAGACCCAGTACTTC. Complete variable domain (other parts from reference TRBV11-2 and TRBJ2-5): EAGVAQSPRYKIIEKRQSVAFWCNPISGHATLYWYQQILGQGPKLLIQFQNNGVVDDSQLPKDRFSAERLKGVDSTLKIQPAKLEDSAVYLCASSLKWDHQETQYFGPGTRLLVL.

The J gene is TRBJ2-1, the V gene TRBV5-6; 7 nucleotides align to TRBD2. The V gene's germline CDR1 is SGHDT and CDR2 YYEEEE. There are 16 residues in the CDR3. The J segment lost 0 bases and the V segment lost 5 bases, leaving 8 bases of the junction unmatched. In DNA, the CDR3 is TGTGCCAGCAGTTCTGACGTAGCGGGCTCCTACAATGAGCAGTTCTTC. Translation: CASSSDVAGSYNEQFF.

This clonotype was seen ten or more times. This chain connects TRBV11-2 to TRBJ2-1; the match to TRBD1 covers 9 bases. CDR3 length: 15 amino acids. Germline V gene lookup returns CDR1 SGHAT and CDR2 FQNNGV. Losses at the gene ends were 4 bases for V and 8 bases for J; bases not matched to a gene: 9. The CDR3 DNA reads TGTGCCAGCAGCTGGGGACAGGGAATCGTTCATGAGCAGTTCTTC. Residues: CASSWGQGIVHEQFF.

As to this clonotype: One base away lies a much larger clone, so this may be a sequencing read error. The chain couples TRBV20-1 to TRBJ2-7; the D is unclear. The CDR3 is 17 amino acids. Germline V gene data show CDR1 as DFQATT and CDR2 as SNEGSKA (reference sequence). V was shortened by 5 bases and J by 0 bases, with 23 bases between the two germline ends. The CDR3 coding sequence is TGCAGTGCTCGTCCTTTGGAAAGCAGGCCCAGCTCCTACGAGCAGTACTTC. Protein: CSARPLESRPSSYEQYF.

This clonotype came up many times. The DNA of the CDR3 is TGCAGCGCCACAGGACAGGGGGCCTACGAGCAGTACTTC. Translated, it gives CSATGQGAYEQYF. V usage is TRBV29-1 and J usage is TRBJ2-7; TRBD1 agrees at 10 bases. V was pared by 7 bases and J by 2 bases, with 5 bases of the junction left unmatched. The CDR3 is made up of 13 amino acids. The germline V gene has CDR1 SQVTM and CDR2 ANQGSEA.

This sequence joins TRBV20-1 and TRBJ1-5, with a tentative D call TRBD1 (5 bases). CDR1 and CDR2 (germline): DFQATT, SNEGSKA (reference sequence). This CDR3 is 16 amino acids long. The V gene lost 6 bases and the J gene lost 7 bases, with 25 bases spanning the gap. CDR3 bases: TGCAGTGCCGGGGGGGTCGTCGGGGTAAGTTACCAGCCCCAGCATTTT. Translated: CSAGGVVGVSYQPQHF.

In this sample, this clonotype turned up a few times. The chain joins TRBV2 to TRBJ2-7; no clear D gene. The CDR3 totals 14 residues. Trimming shortened V by 0 bases and J by 2 bases, and 8 bases separated the two germline ends. Germline CDR1 SNHLY, CDR2 FYNNEI. The CDR3 region is CASSEADLAYEQYF. The CDR3 DNA reads as TGTGCCAGCAGTGAAGCGGACCTCGCCTACGAGCAGTACTTC.

V gene TRBV5-1 combines with J gene TRBJ2-3; 11 bases line up with TRBD2. Trimming cost V 4 bases and J 4 bases; bases outside gene matches: 8. The germline gives CDR1 SGHRS, CDR2 YFSETQ. This CDR3 has 16 amino acids. CDR3 protein: CASSPATSGEPDTQYF. The CDR3, as DNA: TGCGCCAGCAGCCCCGCGACTAGCGGGGAACCAGATACGCAGTATTTT.

This clonotype was observed a few times. The rearrangement links TRBV20-1 to TRBJ2-1; the D gene is possibly TRBD2 (6 bases). The CDR3 has 12 residues. V gave up 1 base and J gave up 9 bases, with 10 bases separating them. Germline CDR1 is DFQATT and CDR2 is SNEGSKA (reference sequence). The CDR3 spells CSARGPGAEQFF. For the CDR3, the DNA is TGCAGTGCTAGAGGACCGGGAGCTGAGCAGTTCTTC.

DNA for the CDR3: TGTGCCAGCAGCTTGGCCCACCTGGTCGGATACAATGAGCAGTTCTTC. Translation gives CASSLAHLVGYNEQFF. This rearrangement joins TRBV7-9 to TRBJ2-1; D is unresolved. CDR1 SEHNR and CDR2 FQNEAQ come from the germline V gene (reference sequence). The CDR3 runs 16 residues. V was cut by 3 bases and J by 4 bases, with 16 bases left in between.

At least ten counts were recorded for this clonotype. V usage is TRBV10-3 and J usage is TRBJ2-2; D is uncertain. Germline V gene sequence: CDR1 ENHRY, CDR2 SYGVKD. With 2 bases removed from V and 3 bases from J, the gap between germline ends came to 13 bases. This CDR3 comprises 16 residues. This CDR3 reads CAISEVATSHTGELFF. DNA for the CDR3: TGTGCCATCAGTGAGGTCGCGACATCACACACCGGGGAGCTGTTTTTT.

The chain uses TRBV30 and TRBJ2-7; no definite D call. The V end lost 0 bases, the J end lost 3 bases, and 6 bases lay between the germline ends. The germline CDR1 and CDR2 sequences are GTSNPN and SVGIG (reference sequence). The length of the CDR3 is 12 residues. In DNA, the CDR3 is TGTGCCTGGAGTGTACGTGTCTACGAGCAGTACTTC. It codes for CAWSVRVYEQYF. Full variable domain (rest looked up from reference TRBV30 and TRBJ2-7): SQTIHQWPATLVQPVGSPLSLECTVEGTSNPNLYWYRQAAGRGLQLLFYSVGIGQISSEVPQNLSASRPQDRQFILSSKKLLLSDSGFYLCAWSVRVYEQYFGPGTRLTVT.

This clonotype has more than one count but fewer than ten. This chain uses TRBV5-6 with TRBJ2-7; unclear D gene. Germline-derived CDR1 and CDR2 are SGHDT and YYEEEE. The V end was cut by 3 bases, the J end by 2 bases, with 9 bases between. The CDR3 is 13 amino acids. In nucleotides, the CDR3 is TGTGCCAGCAGCTCGGACGTAGCCTACGAGCAGTACTTC. Encoded protein: CASSSDVAYEQYF.

In this sample, this clonotype turned up many times. This rearrangement joins TRBV4-1 to TRBJ1-2, with D perhaps matching TRBD1 (5 bases). Germline-derived CDR1 and CDR2 are MGHRA and YSYEKL. V was pared by 1 base and J by 5 bases, with 14 bases between. The CDR3 totals 15 residues. The CDR3 sequence is CASSQVDPEGYGYTF. The CDR3 region has the DNA TGCGCCAGCAGCCAAGTCGATCCGGAGGGGTATGGCTACACCTTC.

This clonotype was recorded a few times. This rearrangement joins TRBV27 to TRBJ2-3, with TRBD2 identical over 9 bases. The germline V gene encodes CDR1 MNHEY and CDR2 SMNVEV (reference sequence). This CDR3 contains 14 residues. V gave up 3 bases and J gave up 5 bases; unmatched junction bases: 3. Written as DNA, the CDR3 is TGTGCCAGCAGTTTCTCGCGGGGGGGAGATACGCAGTATTTT. Protein product: CASSFSRGGDTQYF.

This rearrangement joins TRBV7-9 to TRBJ2-5; 7 nucleotides align to TRBD1. CDR1 and CDR2 from the germline V gene are SEHNR and FQNEAQ (reference sequence). This CDR3 comprises 15 residues. The V and J ends lost 2 bases and 4 bases, in that order; junction bases with no gene match: 7. The CDR3 DNA follows: TGTGCCAGCAGCTTACCAGGGGGTGGGGGAGAGACCCAGTACTTC. Protein sequence: CASSLPGGGGETQYF. The full variable domain, with the rest looked up from reference TRBV7-9 and TRBJ2-5, is DTGVSQNPRHKITKRGQNVTFRCDPISEHNRLYWYRQTLGQGPEFLTYFQNEAQLEKSRLLSDRFSAERPKGSFSTLEIQRTEQGDSAMYLCASSLPGGGGETQYFGPGTRLLVL.

This clonotype was picked up many times. V is TRBV7-9 and J is TRBJ2-3; D may be TRBD1 (6 bases). Germline-derived CDR1 and CDR2 are SEHNR and FQNEAQ (reference sequence). V lost 6 bases and J 4 bases, leaving 8 bases between the germline ends. CDR3 length: 12 residues. CDR3 nucleotide sequence: TGTGCCAGCAGGGGGGCCCCAGATACGCAGTATTTT. Amino acid sequence: CASRGAPDTQYF. The full variable domain, its missing parts supplied by reference TRBV7-9 and TRBJ2-3, is DTGVSQNPRHKITKRGQNVTFRCDPISEHNRLYWYRQTLGQGPEFLTYFQNEAQLEKSRLLSDRFSAERPKGSFSTLEIQRTEQGDSAMYLCASRGAPDTQYFGPGTRLTVL.

V gene TRBV6-2 or TRBV6-3 combines with J gene TRBJ2-7, with TRBD1 matching 11 bases. Per germline, CDR1 MNHEY and CDR2 SVGEGT. This CDR3 comprises 15 residues. Trimming at V came to 5 bases and at J to 1 base, leaving 4 bases not matched to a gene. The CDR3 nucleotides are TGTGCCAGCAGTGACGGGACAGGGGGTTCCTACGAGCAGTACTTC. Translating it yields CASSDGTGGSYEQYF.

This clonotype was seen many times. This chain uses TRBV5-4 with TRBJ2-1, with 11 bases lining up with TRBD2. CDR1 and CDR2 (germline): SGHNT, YYREEE (reference sequence). The ends lost 3 bases at V and 7 bases at J; junction bases unmatched: 6. The length of the CDR3 is 15 residues. DNA for the CDR3: TGTGCCAGCAGCTACGGACTAGCGGGCTCTAATGAGCAGTTCTTC. It translates to CASSYGLAGSNEQFF.

The CDR3 DNA is TGTGCCAGCAGCGTAGGTGCGGGGGTTGGTGAGCAGTTCTTC. Its translation is CASSVGAGVGEQFF. The gene calls are TRBV9 and TRBJ2-1; 7 bases map to TRBD2. CDR1 SGDLS and CDR2 YYNGEE come from the germline V gene. V shed 0 bases and J 9 bases; nucleotides not matched to a gene: 6. This CDR3 has 14 residues.

The chain joins TRBV13 to TRBJ2-1; D uncertain. V lost 2 bases and J 2 bases, leaving 16 bases between the germline ends. The length of the CDR3 is 17 residues. Germline loops: CDR1 PRHDT, CDR2 FYEKMQ (reference sequence). CDR3 in amino acids: CASSLNDPGPTYNEQFF. In DNA, the CDR3 is TGTGCCAGCAGCTTAAATGACCCAGGTCCTACCTACAATGAGCAGTTCTTC. Full variable domain (outside the CDR3, taken from reference TRBV13 and TRBJ2-1): AAGVIQSPRHLIKEKRETATLKCYPIPRHDTVYWYQQGPGQDPQFLISFYEKMQSDKGSIPDRFSAQQFSDYHSELNMSSLELGDSALYFCASSLNDPGPTYNEQFFGPGTRLTVL.

The chain has TRBV7-9 and TRBJ2-4; tentatively, D is TRBD1 (5 bases). Looked up from germline, CDR1 is SEHNR and CDR2 is FQNEAQ (reference sequence). V shed 3 bases and J shed 1 base, with 13 bases lying between them. The CDR3 totals 16 residues. The CDR3 bases are TGTGCCAGCAGCTTTTCAGGGATTAAGGCCAAAAACATTCAGTACTTC. Its translation: CASSFSGIKAKNIQYF.

This clonotype has only a few counts. The chain joins TRBV27 to TRBJ2-7; a possible D gene is TRBD2 (6 bases). The CDR3 extends over 14 amino acids. V lost 8 bases and J 1 base, leaving 15 bases between the germline ends. From germline, CDR1 is MNHEY and CDR2 SMNVEV (reference sequence). The CDR3 loop is CASRTGVRSYEQYF. In nucleotides, the CDR3 is TGTGCCAGCCGCACGGGAGTAAGGTCCTACGAGCAGTACTTC.